The 21 T cell receptor beta chains reported below all come from one sample, sequenced in a study of regulatory T cells in long-lasting Graves disease. As for time point: newly diagnosed GD, antithyroid drugs for less than 3 months. Preparation of the TCR library used RNA extracted from PBMCs. HTBI primers from iRepertoire and Arm-PCR of CDR3 regions yielded the TCR beta libraries. TCRdb reanalysed the multiplex PCR reads using MiXCR and keeps one entry per CDR3 protein. The data contain about 620,000 distinct CDR3 sequences, around 15% of them singletons. The sample was also linked to a second study, of T cells in Graves' hyperthyroidism and ophthalmopathy.

The material was peripheral blood mononuclear cells (PBMCs), obtained at new diagnosis, from a patient treated with antithyroid drugs. The receptors shown here come from a woman in her thirties with Graves disease.

The chain links TRBV20-1 to TRBJ2-1; 12 bases match TRBD2. The CDR3 is 15 amino acids. Per germline, CDR1 DFQATT and CDR2 SNEGSKA (reference sequence). Trimming took 5 bases from V and 8 from J; bases not matched to a gene: 10. The CDR3 protein is CSAPGLAGGFDEQFF. As DNA, the CDR3 is TGCAGTGCTCCCGGGCTAGCGGGAGGGTTCGATGAGCAGTTCTTC.

This chain uses TRBV7-3 with TRBJ2-1; 12 bases are shared with TRBD2. Germline V gene data show CDR1 as SGHTA and CDR2 as FQGTGA. This CDR3 is built from 15 residues. V was pared by 5 bases and J by 8 bases, with 7 bases of the junction left unmatched. In DNA, the CDR3 is TGTGCCAGCAGCAAGACTAGCGGGAGAATGGATGAGCAGTTCTTC. As protein: CASSKTSGRMDEQFF.

The sample holds many counts of this clonotype. J is TRBJ1-1 and V is TRBV18; D is unclear. The CDR3 loop spans 13 amino acids. CDR1 KGHSH and CDR2 LQKENI come from the germline V gene. V was shortened by 3 bases and J by 5 bases, with 10 bases between the two germline ends. The CDR3 loop is CASSPLLETEAFF. Here the CDR3 DNA reads TGTGCCAGCTCACCCTTATTGGAAACTGAAGCTTTCTTT.

Concerning this clonotype itself: As the CDR3 is not closed by the conserved phenylalanine or tryptophan, this likely results from a read error. The rearrangement uses TRBV2 and TRBJ1-5; TRBD1 is a possible D gene (5 bases). This CDR3 has 13 amino acids. Deletions cut 8 bases from V and 5 bases from J, with 13 bases between. The germline gives CDR1 SNHLY, CDR2 FYNNEI. In nucleotides, the CDR3 is TGTGCCAGCGCTGACAGTTCTCATCAGCCCCAGCATCTT. Translated, it gives CASADSSHQPQHL.

This clonotype was observed a few times. This rearrangement joins TRBV6-1 to TRBJ1-5; D gene ambiguous. The germline V gene has CDR1 MNHNS and CDR2 SASEGT. This CDR3 has 13 amino acids. Trimming stripped 10 bases from V and 9 bases from J, with 19 bases between. CDR3 sequence reads: CATTGSRTGPQHF. CDR3 coding DNA: TGTGCCACCACCGGGTCGCGTACGGGGCCCCAGCATTTT.

This clonotype occurred a few times. The chain combines TRBV19 with TRBJ2-7; D could derive from TRBD1 or TRBD2 (5 bases each). The CDR3 runs 14 residues. Trimming took off 8 bases at V and 0 bases at J, with 14 bases between the two ends. CDR1 and CDR2 (germline): LNHDA, SQIVND (reference sequence). The CDR3 sequence is CASHGTQSSYEQYF. The CDR3 nucleotides are TGTGCCAGTCACGGGACCCAGAGCTCCTACGAGCAGTACTTC.

This clonotype was observed at least ten times. The chain joins TRBV5-1 to TRBJ2-1; D not resolved. Germline V gene data show CDR1 as SGHRS and CDR2 as YFSETQ. The CDR3 covers 15 residues. The V and J ends lost 2 bases and 4 bases respectively, with 13 bases between them. The CDR3 spells CASSLGPPLYNEQFF. For the CDR3, the DNA is TGCGCCAGCAGCTTAGGCCCTCCGCTGTACAATGAGCAGTTCTTC.

In its sample, this clonotype was seen many times. This rearrangement joins TRBV2 to TRBJ2-3, with 10 bases lining up with TRBD2. V gave up 5 bases and J gave up 3 bases; unmatched junction bases: 11. The germline CDR1 and CDR2 sequences are SNHLY and FYNNEI. This CDR3 has 17 residues. CDR3 nucleotides: TGTGCCAGCAGTAAACTTGCTACTAGCGGGACAACAGATACGCAGTATTTT. It yields the protein CASSKLATSGTTDTQYF. The full variable domain, rest sourced from reference TRBV2 and TRBJ2-3, is EPEVTQTPSHQVTQMGQEVILRCVPISNHLYFYWYRQILGQKVEFLVSFYNNEISEKSEIFDDQFSVERPDGSNFTLKIRSTKLEDSAMYFCASSKLATSGTTDTQYFGPGTRLTVL.

This clonotype was found a few times. The rearrangement joins TRBV9 to TRBJ2-3; TRBD2 aligns across 7 bases. The germline V gene encodes CDR1 SGDLS and CDR2 YYNGEE. V trimming: 2 bases; J trimming: 7 bases; junction bases outside the gene matches: 10. There are 15 residues in the CDR3. CDR3: CASSVGGRVENTQYF. CDR3 in DNA: TGTGCCAGCAGCGTCGGCGGGAGAGTGGAAAATACGCAGTATTTT.

The chain uses TRBV19 and TRBJ1-2; 8 bases fit TRBD1. The V gene end was trimmed by 7 bases and the J gene end by 3 bases; junction bases not matched to a gene: 4. Germline CDR1 is LNHDA and CDR2 is SQIVND (reference sequence). The CDR3 has 13 residues. In DNA, the CDR3 is TGTGCCAGTACACGACAGGGGCACTATGGCTACACCTTC. It yields the protein CASTRQGHYGYTF.

This clonotype showed up just a few times. This chain links TRBV7-3 with TRBJ2-1; D is undetermined. CDR1 is SGHTA and CDR2 is FQGTGA in the germline V gene. The CDR3 loop spans 12 amino acids. V dropped 5 bases and J dropped 6 bases, with 8 bases sitting between them. CDR3 loop: CASSNNGNEQFF. CDR3 in DNA: TGTGCCAGCAGCAATAACGGCAATGAGCAGTTCTTC. Full variable domain (missing parts from reference TRBV7-3 and TRBJ2-1): GAGVSQTPSNKVTEKGKYVELRCDPISGHTALYWYRQSLGQGPEFLIYFQGTGAADDSGLPNDRFFAVRPEGSVSTLKIQRTERGDSAVYLCASSNNGNEQFFGPGTRLTVL.

This clonotype has at least ten counts. The J gene is TRBJ2-3, the V gene TRBV2; possible D gene TRBD2, 5 bases. The germline V and J ends were trimmed by 7 bases and 4 bases, with 12 bases remaining between them. The germline V gene has CDR1 SNHLY and CDR2 FYNNEI. CDR3 size: 13 residues. The CDR3 here is CASKGSGADTQYF. The CDR3 region has the DNA TGTGCCAGCAAGGGATCCGGGGCAGATACGCAGTATTTT.

J is TRBJ2-1 and V is TRBV2; maybe TRBD1 (6 bases). From germline, CDR1 is SNHLY and CDR2 FYNNEI. The V end lost 5 bases, the J end lost 9 bases, and 14 bases lay between the germline ends. The CDR3 has 13 residues. CDR3 protein: CASSLSGASEQFF. CDR3 sequence (DNA): TGTGCCAGCAGTCTTTCAGGGGCCAGTGAGCAGTTCTTC.

This clonotype was detected a few times. V gene TRBV5-6 combines with J gene TRBJ2-1; 10 bases are shared with TRBD1. The V gene end was trimmed by 4 bases and the J gene end by 7 bases; junction bases not matched to a gene: 11. Germline V lookup: CDR1 SGHDT, CDR2 YYEEEE. The CDR3 contains 16 residues. CDR3 in amino acids: CASSTRDRGRINEQFF. The CDR3 nucleotides are TGTGCCAGCAGCACCAGGGACAGGGGAAGGATTAATGAGCAGTTCTTC.

This clonotype was counted many times. The chain has TRBV28 and TRBJ1-5; tentative D call: TRBD1 (5 bases). Germline loops: CDR1 MDHEN, CDR2 SYDVKM. Trimming left V 5 bases short and J 9 bases short, with 11 bases between. The CDR3 spans 12 residues. This chain's CDR3 is CASSPPRGPQHF. Here the CDR3 DNA reads TGTGCCAGCAGTCCCCCGAGGGGGCCCCAGCATTTT.

V usage is TRBV14 and J usage is TRBJ2-3, with D perhaps TRBD2 (7 bases). The CDR3 totals 15 residues. The germline gives CDR1 SGHDN, CDR2 FVKESK. The V and J ends lost 0 bases and 9 bases respectively, with 16 bases between them. Here the CDR3 DNA reads TGTGCCAGCAGCCAAGATCGGAGTGGGGGGGCAACGCAGTATTTT. Its translation is CASSQDRSGGATQYF.

This clonotype was found a few times. This chain connects TRBV4-1 to TRBJ2-1; TRBD2 aligns across 7 bases. J lost 7 bases, V lost 3 bases, and 12 bases had no gene match. The CDR3 spans 16 residues. Germline-derived CDR1 and CDR2 are MGHRA and YSYEKL. CDR3 amino acids: CASSQTLAVGGNEQFF. CDR3 DNA sequence: TGCGCCAGCAGCCAGACTCTAGCGGTCGGGGGGAATGAGCAGTTCTTC.

This chain uses TRBV27 with TRBJ2-3; TRBD1 or TRBD2 may be the D gene (6 bases each). Germline assignment: CDR1 MNHEY and CDR2 SMNVEV (reference sequence). Trimming shortened V by 5 bases and J by 4 bases, and 28 bases separated the two germline ends. The CDR3 is 19 residues long. The CDR3 region has the DNA TGTGCCAGCAGTCTAAAGGGGGATAGCGGCCCATTACATCCAGATACGCAGTATTTT. As protein: CASSLKGDSGPLHPDTQYF.

The chain is built from TRBV6-1 and TRBJ2-6; tentative D call: TRBD1 (6 bases). The CDR3 is 20 amino acids. CDR1 is MNHNS and CDR2 is SASEGT in the germline V gene. Trimming removed 5 bases from V and 0 bases from J, with 23 bases in between. CDR3 DNA sequence: TGTGCCAGCAGTCCCCGACCGGGACAAGGGGGAATCTCTGGGGCCAACGTCCTGACTTTC. This translates into CASSPRPGQGGISGANVLTF.

V usage is TRBV20-1 and J usage is TRBJ2-7, with D maybe TRBD2 (6 bases). CDR1 and CDR2 (germline): DFQATT, SNEGSKA (reference sequence). The CDR3 has 12 residues. Trimming stripped 5 bases from V and 3 bases from J, with 11 bases between. CDR3: CSASPGVYEQYF. The CDR3 nucleotides read TGCAGTGCTTCACCGGGAGTCTACGAGCAGTACTTC.

This clonotype has a count of ten or more. The chain is built from TRBV19 and TRBJ2-7, with a tentative D call TRBD2 (6 bases). V was clipped by 5 bases and J by 0 bases, with 17 bases between them. The CDR3 covers 16 residues. The germline V gene has CDR1 LNHDA and CDR2 SQIVND (reference sequence). The CDR3 region is CASSPRWDFVSYEQYF. CDR3 DNA: TGTGCCAGTAGTCCGAGGTGGGACTTTGTCTCCTACGAGCAGTACTTC.